The clone carrying this T cell receptor beta chain was observed at least ten times. Its antigen is still unknown. Tregs were sorted as CD4+CD25+CD127-/low cells. Constant-region reverse primers amplified full-length variable regions, followed by semi-nested Nested Universal Primer A PCR. One entry per CDR3 protein results from TCRdb running MiXCR on the 5' RACE reads. The profile shows approximately 50,000 distinct CDR3 sequences, about a fifth of them singletons. CDR3 size: 14 residues. Trimming shortened V by 1 base and J by 7 bases, and 11 bases separated the two germline ends. Germline lookup yields CDR1 SGHTA and CDR2 FQGNSA. General study findings and limits: The larger cohort examined one V-J beta rearrangement, not whole repertoires. Tumor memory CD4+ T cell TCR gene usage was found to cluster with blood and lymph node memory CD4+ cells and with lymph node naive CD4+ cells. Tumor Tregs overlapped most with tumor, then blood, naive CD4+ cells.

V is TRBV7-2 and J is TRBJ1-5; D remains unclear. Sequenced sample: tumor-infiltrating Tregs sorted from the breast tumor. This receptor was taken from a female donor with breast cancer. The CDR3 DNA reads as TGTGCCAGCAGCTTAGATGGGCTTGGGCAGCCCCAGCATTTT. It specifies CASSLDGLGQPQHF.